This T cell receptor (beta chain) was identified in a study of blood T cell repertoires in COVID-19. Study-level information: COVID-19 samples, acute and convalescent, were from the United States, Italy and Spain. T cells, B-cell-depleted T cells, or PBMCs provided the cDNA or gDNA that served as material.

The table came from immunoSEQ multiplex PCR; TCRdb's copy has only in-frame clones and leaves some out. The sample lists about 180,000 clones, roughly 87% seen once, with approximately 2.5% in the top ten. Ages ranged from about 18 to 89 years, with residence in under 25 US areas. Cohorts were assigned according to the clinical history that participants reported. The specimen was PBMCs or T cells enriched from blood (not recorded which). This TCR was sampled from a woman aged 40 to 50 with acute COVID-19.

CDR3 region: CASSQERQGDEAFF. The CDR3 DNA reads as TGCGCCAGCAGCCAGGAGAGACAGGGCGATGAAGCTTTCTTT. The chain couples TRBV4-1 to TRBJ1-1; 7 nucleotides line up with TRBD1. The junction had 8 bases not matched to a gene; V was cut back by 3 bases and J by 7 bases. Germline V gene lookup returns CDR1 MGHRA and CDR2 YSYEKL. This CDR3 spans 14 amino acids.